This TCR beta chain was observed in a study of blood T cell repertoires in COVID-19. TCRdb's copy holds only in-frame clones and misses some; the assay was immunoSEQ multiplex PCR. The data show more than 60,000 clones, with approximately 89% seen just once and approximately 7% held by the top ten. The sequencing sample was made of peripheral blood. This clonotype was sampled from a man aged 60-69 years with acute or convalescent COVID-19.

CDR3 sequence reads: CASTVAGRYNEQFF. The CDR3 DNA sequence: TGTGCCAGCACCGTAGCGGGACGTTACAATGAGCAGTTCTTC. This chain joins TRBV28 and TRBJ2-1, with 8 bases matching TRBD2. Germline V gene sequence: CDR1 MDHEN, CDR2 SYDVKM. After removal of 7 bases from V and 4 bases from J, the junction contained 6 bases not matched to a gene. CDR3 size: 14 residues.